The 21 T cell receptor beta chains below were found in one sample sequenced in a study of blood T cell repertoires in COVID-19. TCRdb's copy holds only in-frame clones and misses some; the assay was immunoSEQ multiplex PCR. The table lists fewer than 250,000 clones, around 83% of them singletons, with roughly 3.2% in the top ten. Sequencing was done on a sample of PBMCs or T cells enriched from blood (not recorded which). The origin of the receptors is a woman aged 25 to 39 who had been exposed to COVID-19.

The chain uses TRBV3-1 (or the pseudogene TRBV3-2) and TRBJ2-7, with 9 bases aligning to TRBD2. This CDR3 contains 15 residues. Losses at the gene ends were 4 bases for V and 6 bases for J; bases not matched to a gene: 10. The V gene's germline CDR1 is LGHDT and CDR2 YNNKEL (reference sequence). Here the CDR3 DNA reads TGTGCCAGCAGCCCGGGGACGGCGGGGGGGTCCGAGCAGTACTTC. It codes for CASSPGTAGGSEQYF.

As for this clone: This same CDR3 is encoded by further DNA sequences in the sample. The chain's CDR3 is CAWSRGSGNTIYF. The CDR3 DNA reads TGTGCCTGGAGTAGGGGTTCTGGAAACACCATATATTTT. This sequence joins TRBV30 and TRBJ1-3; perhaps TRBD1 as D (5 bases). Germline V gene sequence: CDR1 GTSNPN, CDR2 SVGIG (reference sequence). The length of the CDR3 is 13 residues. Trimming cost V 2 bases and J 1 base, with 6 bases left between them.

J is TRBJ1-3 and V is TRBV27; a weak D match, TRBD1 (5 bases). The germline V gene encodes CDR1 MNHEY and CDR2 SMNVEV (reference sequence). Trimming pared 8 bases from V and 8 bases from J, leaving 13 bases between. The CDR3 extends over 12 amino acids. The CDR3: CASGASRDTIYF. In DNA, the CDR3 is TGTGCCAGCGGAGCCTCCAGGGACACCATATATTTT.

V and J are TRBV4-3 and TRBJ2-3, with 9 bases aligning to TRBD2. CDR1 is LGHNA, CDR2 YSLEER, per germline. Unmatched junction bases numbered 7, after V lost 5 bases and J lost 4 bases. The CDR3 has 15 residues. The CDR3: CASSYIAGEADTQYF. The CDR3 DNA is TGCGCCAGCAGCTACATAGCGGGGGAGGCAGATACGCAGTATTTT.

This rearrangement joins TRBV18 to TRBJ2-7; D is perhaps TRBD1 (6 bases). The germline gives CDR1 KGHSH, CDR2 LQKENI. The CDR3 is made up of 16 amino acids. V lost 3 bases to trimming and J lost 3 bases, with 18 bases between them. This CDR3 is CASSPPGQPRSYEQYF. DNA for the CDR3: TGTGCCAGCTCACCTCCGGGACAACCCCGAAGCTACGAGCAGTACTTC.

This chain connects TRBV9 to TRBJ1-2; D might be TRBD1 (5 bases). The CDR3 spans 14 residues. The germline V gene has CDR1 SGDLS and CDR2 YYNGEE. Trimming removed 0 bases at V and 5 bases at J, with 11 bases between. CDR3 DNA sequence: TGTGCCAGCAGCGTAGTTGGTCAGGGTTATGGCTACACCTTC. Its translation: CASSVVGQGYGYTF.

The CDR3 sequence is CASSPTGSEAFF. DNA for the CDR3: TGTGCCAGCAGTCCGACAGGGTCTGAAGCTTTCTTT. This chain uses TRBV6-1 with TRBJ1-1; the match to TRBD1 covers 7 bases. The CDR3 is 12 residues long. Per the germline V gene, CDR1 is MNHNS and CDR2 is SASEGT. With V trimmed by 5 bases and J by 6 bases, 3 bases remained unmatched.

The CDR3 here is CASRRSRAATNEKLFF. The CDR3 DNA reads TGTGCCAGTAGACGGTCCAGGGCCGCAACTAATGAAAAACTGTTTTTT. The chain recombines TRBV19 with TRBJ1-4; D possibly corresponds to TRBD1 (5 bases). This CDR3 has 16 residues. Germline V CDR1 and CDR2: LNHDA, SQIVND (reference sequence). Trimming stripped 6 bases from V and 0 bases from J, with 14 bases between.

This clone is a singleton in its sample. The chain couples TRBV5-1 to TRBJ1-1, with 7 bases fitting TRBD1. CDR1 is SGHRS and CDR2 is YFSETQ in the germline V gene. V was clipped by 4 bases and J by 5 bases; unmatched bases: 11. The CDR3 length is 15 residues. CDR3: CASSQRRQGNTEAFF. In nucleotides, the CDR3 is TGCGCCAGCAGCCAACGACGACAGGGAAATACTGAAGCTTTCTTT.

The CDR3 DNA is TGTGCCAGTAGTATAGATTGGGGTGGGACAGGGGGCTATGAGCAGTTCTTC. This encodes CASSIDWGGTGGYEQFF. The chain uses TRBV19 and TRBJ2-1; 12 nucleotides agree with TRBD1. This CDR3 comprises 17 residues. The germline V gene encodes CDR1 LNHDA and CDR2 SQIVND (reference sequence). V lost 0 bases, J lost 8 bases, and 8 bases stayed unmatched.

The CDR3 reads CASSPSETAYGYTF. The CDR3 DNA reads as TGCGCCAGCAGCCCGTCGGAGACAGCATATGGCTACACCTTC. The V gene is TRBV5-1, the J gene TRBJ1-2; tentatively, D is TRBD1 (5 bases). Trimming cost V 4 bases and J 5 bases, with 15 bases left between them. The CDR3 length is 14 residues. The germline V gene encodes CDR1 SGHRS and CDR2 YFSETQ.

This chain connects TRBV10-3 to TRBJ1-2; possible D gene TRBD1, 6 bases. Deletions cut 3 bases from V and 4 bases from J, with 24 bases between. The CDR3 length is 18 residues. Per the germline V gene, CDR1 is ENHRY and CDR2 is SYGVKD. CDR3 bases: TGTGCCATCAGTGAACTCGCAGGGGATGTGTCGGGCCTCTATGGCTACACCTTC. Translating it yields CAISELAGDVSGLYGYTF.

This clone appeared once. V gene TRBV7-2 combines with J gene TRBJ2-7; 8 bases are shared with TRBD1. The CDR3 is 15 residues long. J was trimmed by 1 base and V by 4 bases; bases with no gene match: 6. Germline CDR1 SGHTA, CDR2 FQGNSA. The CDR3 region is CASSSPDRGSYEQYF. The CDR3 DNA sequence: TGTGCCAGCAGCTCTCCCGACAGGGGATCCTACGAGCAGTACTTC.

This chain connects TRBV7-2 to TRBJ2-3; 10 nucleotides match TRBD2. With V trimmed by 5 bases and J by 0 bases, 11 bases remained unmatched. The CDR3 is 18 amino acids. Germline V gives CDR1 SGHTA, CDR2 FQGNSA. CDR3 sequence reads: CASSPSMLAGASTDTQYF. The CDR3 DNA reads as TGTGCCAGCAGCCCAAGCATGCTAGCGGGGGCCAGCACAGATACGCAGTATTTT. Full variable domain (outside the CDR3, taken from reference TRBV7-2 and TRBJ2-3): GAGVSQSPSNKVTEKGKDVELRCDPISGHTALYWYRQSLGQGLEFLIYFQGNSAPDKSGLPSDRFSAERTGGSVSTLTIQRTQQEDSAVYLCASSPSMLAGASTDTQYFGPGTRLTVL.

The chain couples TRBV7-3 to TRBJ2-3, with 10 bases lining up with TRBD2. CDR3 length: 13 amino acids. Germline CDR1 SGHTA, CDR2 FQGTGA. Losses at the gene ends were 4 bases for V and 5 bases for J; bases not matched to a gene: 0. The CDR3 bases are TGTGCCAGCAGCTGGACTAGCGGAGATACGCAGTATTTT. Its protein is CASSWTSGDTQYF.

The chain couples TRBV9 to TRBJ1-6; 8 bases map to TRBD1. Germline values: CDR1 SGDLS, CDR2 YYNGEE. This CDR3 spans 15 amino acids. The V and J ends lost 4 bases and 5 bases, in that order; junction bases with no gene match: 5. CDR3 residues: CASSQGTGDNSPLHF. DNA of the CDR3: TGTGCCAGCAGCCAGGGGACAGGCGATAATTCACCCCTCCACTTT.

The V call is TRBV5-1, the J call TRBJ2-3; TRBD1 matches at 10 bases. The CDR3 length is 16 residues. V lost 4 bases, J lost 4 bases, and 9 bases stayed unmatched. Looked up from germline, CDR1 is SGHRS and CDR2 is YFSETQ. CDR3 protein: CASSDRDRGGPDTQYF. In nucleotides, the CDR3 is TGCGCCAGCAGCGACCGGGACAGGGGAGGCCCAGATACGCAGTATTTT.

This chain joins TRBV9 and TRBJ1-4, with 7 positions matching TRBD1. V trimming: 4 bases; J trimming: 5 bases; junction bases outside the gene matches: 8. Germline CDR1 reads SGDLS; CDR2 reads YYNGEE. There are 15 residues in the CDR3. DNA of the CDR3: TGTGCCAGCAGCTCCCCCGGGACAGAGAATGAAAAACTGTTTTTT. Translation gives CASSSPGTENEKLFF.

The genes are TRBV9 and TRBJ1-1, with TRBD1 identical over 8 bases. V trimming: 3 bases; J trimming: 7 bases; junction bases outside the gene matches: 8. Germline-derived CDR1 and CDR2 are SGDLS and YYNGEE. This CDR3 has 14 amino acids. The CDR3 nucleotides read TGTGCCAGCAGCGCTCGCGGGACAGGCGGTGAAGCTTTCTTT. Protein sequence: CASSARGTGGEAFF.

CDR3 in DNA: TGTGCCAGCAGTGGCCTTGGGGGGTTAGTTACAGATACGCAGTATTTT. It codes for CASSGLGGLVTDTQYF. The chain recombines TRBV2 with TRBJ2-3; maybe TRBD2 (6 bases). The V and J ends lost 4 bases and 3 bases respectively, with 17 bases between them. This CDR3 has 16 residues. Germline V lookup: CDR1 SNHLY, CDR2 FYNNEI.

V and J are TRBV5-1 and TRBJ1-2; D is possibly TRBD1 (6 bases). Germline assignment: CDR1 SGHRS and CDR2 YFSETQ. Trimming pared 2 bases from V and 3 bases from J, leaving 17 bases between. The CDR3 runs to 16 residues. In nucleotides, the CDR3 is TGCGCCAGCAGCTTCCGTGCAGGGGCTTCTTACTATGGCTACACCTTC. Protein: CASSFRAGASYYGYTF.